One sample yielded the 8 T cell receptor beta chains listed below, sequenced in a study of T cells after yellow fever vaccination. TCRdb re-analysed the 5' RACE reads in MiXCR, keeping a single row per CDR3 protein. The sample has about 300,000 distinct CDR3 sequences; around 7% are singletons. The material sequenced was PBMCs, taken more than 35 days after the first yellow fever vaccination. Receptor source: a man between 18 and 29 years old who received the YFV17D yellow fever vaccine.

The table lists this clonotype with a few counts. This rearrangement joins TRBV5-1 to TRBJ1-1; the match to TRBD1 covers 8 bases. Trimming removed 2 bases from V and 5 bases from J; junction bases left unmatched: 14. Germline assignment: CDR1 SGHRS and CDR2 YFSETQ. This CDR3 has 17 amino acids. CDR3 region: CASSFGQGGTFITEAFF. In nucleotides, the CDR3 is TGCGCCAGCAGCTTCGGACAGGGTGGAACCTTTATTACTGAAGCTTTCTTT.

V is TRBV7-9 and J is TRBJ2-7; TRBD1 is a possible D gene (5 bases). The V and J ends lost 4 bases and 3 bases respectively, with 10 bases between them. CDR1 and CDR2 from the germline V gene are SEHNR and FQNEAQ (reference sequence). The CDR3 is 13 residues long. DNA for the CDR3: TGTGCCAGCAGCTATGACAGCTTCTACGAGCAGTACGTC. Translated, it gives CASSYDSFYEQYV.

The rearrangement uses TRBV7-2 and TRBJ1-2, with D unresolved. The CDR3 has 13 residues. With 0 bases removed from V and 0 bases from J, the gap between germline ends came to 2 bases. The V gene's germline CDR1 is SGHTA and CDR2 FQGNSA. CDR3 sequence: CASSLAPNYGYTF. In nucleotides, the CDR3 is TGTGCCAGCAGCTTAGCCCCTAACTATGGCTACACCTTC.

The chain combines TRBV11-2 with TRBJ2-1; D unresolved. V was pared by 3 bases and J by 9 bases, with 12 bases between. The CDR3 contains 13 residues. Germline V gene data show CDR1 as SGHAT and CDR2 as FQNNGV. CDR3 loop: CASSFPLEAEQFF. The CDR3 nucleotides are TGTGCCAGCAGCTTTCCCCTAGAGGCTGAGCAGTTCTTC.

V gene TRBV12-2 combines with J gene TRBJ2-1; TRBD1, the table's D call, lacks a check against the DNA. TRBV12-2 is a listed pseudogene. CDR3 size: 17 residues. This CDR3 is CASRLGADSESYNEQFF. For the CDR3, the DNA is TGTGCAAGTCGCTTGGGGGCCGACTCCGAGTCCTACAATGAGCAGTTCTTC.

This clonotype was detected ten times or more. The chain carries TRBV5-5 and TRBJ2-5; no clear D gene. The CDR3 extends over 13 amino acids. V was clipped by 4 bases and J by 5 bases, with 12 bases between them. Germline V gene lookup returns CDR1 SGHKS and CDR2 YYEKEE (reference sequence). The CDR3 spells CASSPTARETQYF. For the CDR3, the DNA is TGTGCCAGCAGCCCAACGGCCCGGGAGACCCAGTACTTC.

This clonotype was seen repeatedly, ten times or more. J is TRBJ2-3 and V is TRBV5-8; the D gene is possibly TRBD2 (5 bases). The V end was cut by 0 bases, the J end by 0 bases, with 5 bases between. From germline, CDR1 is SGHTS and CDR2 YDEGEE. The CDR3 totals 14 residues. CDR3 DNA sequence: TGTGCCAGCAGCTTGGGGACTAGCACAGATACGCAGTATTTT. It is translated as CASSLGTSTDTQYF.

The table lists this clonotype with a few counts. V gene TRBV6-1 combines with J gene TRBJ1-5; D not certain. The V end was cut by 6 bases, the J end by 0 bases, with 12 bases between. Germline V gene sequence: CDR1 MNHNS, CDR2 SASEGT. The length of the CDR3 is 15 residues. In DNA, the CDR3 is TGTGCCAGCAGACCCGGAGAACTTAGCAATCAGCCCCAGCATTTT. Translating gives CASRPGELSNQPQHF.